A selection of T cell receptor beta chains follows, all from one sample in a study of cytomegalovirus exposure and HLA in healthy donors. TCRdb's copy holds only in-frame clones and misses some; the assay was immunoSEQ multiplex PCR. The top ten clones hold 2.5% to 3% of a sample with about 160,000 clones, 65% to 85% of them seen once. Sequencing was performed on PBMCs. The receptors were gathered from a woman between 50 and 59 years old in good health and CMV-seropositive. Each CDR3 is given with its conserved first and last residue. The D gene is left open where the match is weak. Only some rows state a clone size, as once, few, many or a class for expanded clones.

J gene: TRBJ2-3; D gene: TRBD2; V gene: TRBV7-3; clone size: -; CDR3 protein: CASSLAGGLDTQYF; CDR3 DNA: TGTGCCAGCAGCTTAGCGGGGGGGTTAGATACGCAGTATTTT
J gene: TRBJ2-1; D gene: -; V gene: TRBV30; clone size: -; CDR3 protein: CAWSVTLNEQFF; CDR3 DNA: TGTGCCTGGAGTGTAACACTAAATGAGCAGTTCTTC
J gene: TRBJ1-5; D gene: TRBD1; V gene: TRBV5-1; clone size: -; CDR3 protein: CASSLQGANQPQHF; CDR3 DNA: TGCGCCAGCAGCTTACAGGGGGCGAATCAGCCCCAGCATTTT
J gene: TRBJ1-1; D gene: -; V gene: TRBV30; clone size: -; CDR3 protein: CACRRGGSTEAFF; CDR3 DNA: TGTGCCTGCCGGCGGGGAGGGAGTACTGAAGCTTTCTTT
J gene: TRBJ1-1; D gene: TRBD1; V gene: TRBV11-3; clone size: -; CDR3 protein: CASSGQGGVTEAFF; CDR3 DNA: TGTGCCAGCAGCGGACAGGGTGGCGTCACTGAAGCTTTCTTT
J gene: TRBJ2-3; D gene: -; V gene: TRBV4-2; clone size: -; CDR3 protein: CASSQFTGGLSTDTQYF; CDR3 DNA: TGTGCCAGCAGCCAATTCACGGGGGGCCTTTCCACAGATACGCAGTATTTT
J gene: TRBJ1-4; D gene: -; V gene: TRBV25-1; clone size: -; CDR3 protein: CASSLRGEKLFF; CDR3 DNA: TGTGCCAGCAGTCTCAGAGGTGAAAAACTGTTTTTT
J gene: TRBJ2-6; D gene: -; V gene: TRBV7-3; clone size: once; CDR3 protein: CASSEGSGANVLTF; CDR3 DNA: TGTGCCAGCAGCGAGGGATCTGGGGCCAACGTCCTGACTTTC
J gene: TRBJ1-1; D gene: -; V gene: TRBV6-6; clone size: many; CDR3 protein: CASTGSTEAFF; CDR3 DNA: TGTGCCAGCACAGGGTCCACTGAAGCTTTCTTT
J gene: TRBJ1-1; D gene: -; V gene: TRBV19; clone size: -; CDR3 protein: CASSRGLMNTEAFF; CDR3 DNA: TGTGCCAGTAGTCGCGGACTAATGAACACTGAAGCTTTCTTT
J gene: TRBJ2-2; D gene: TRBD1; V gene: TRBV30; clone size: -; CDR3 protein: CASLPLGTGNTGELFF; CDR3 DNA: TGTGCCTCCCTTCCTCTTGGGACAGGGAACACCGGGGAGCTGTTTTTT
J gene: TRBJ2-7; D gene: -; V gene: TRBV6-5; clone size: -; CDR3 protein: CASSYAGSLSYEQYF; CDR3 DNA: TGTGCCAGCAGTTACGCAGGTTCCCTCTCCTACGAGCAGTACTTC
J gene: TRBJ1-1; D gene: TRBD1; V gene: TRBV6-5; clone size: -; CDR3 protein: CASSYLGTATEAFF; CDR3 DNA: TGTGCCAGCAGTTACTTAGGGACAGCCACTGAAGCTTTCTTT
J gene: TRBJ2-2; D gene: -; V gene: TRBV7-9; clone size: -; CDR3 protein: CASSRGGSGELFF; CDR3 DNA: TGTGCCAGCAGCCGAGGGGGATCCGGGGAGCTGTTTTTT
J gene: TRBJ2-7; D gene: TRBD1; V gene: TRBV30; clone size: once; CDR3 protein: CAWSIPGGFSYEQYF; CDR3 DNA: TGTGCCTGGAGTATACCAGGGGGATTTTCCTACGAGCAGTACTTC
J gene: TRBJ1-1; D gene: -; V gene: TRBV5-4; clone size: -; CDR3 protein: CASRKTANTEAFF; CDR3 DNA: TGTGCCAGCAGAAAGACAGCGAACACTGAAGCTTTCTTT
J gene: TRBJ1-5; D gene: -; V gene: TRBV25-1; clone size: -; CDR3 protein: CASSESRFNQPQHF; CDR3 DNA: TGTGCCAGCAGTGAATCCAGGTTCAATCAGCCCCAGCATTTT
J gene: TRBJ1-2; D gene: -; V gene: TRBV28; clone size: -; CDR3 protein: CASRGRGYTF; CDR3 DNA: TGTGCCAGCCGGGGTCGCGGCTACACCTTC
J gene: TRBJ2-2; D gene: TRBD1; V gene: TRBV11-3; clone size: -; CDR3 protein: CASSLDSQGVRTGELFF; CDR3 DNA: TGTGCCAGCAGCTTAGATTCTCAGGGGGTGCGCACCGGGGAGCTGTTTTTT
J gene: TRBJ1-2; D gene: -; V gene: TRBV4-1; clone size: -; CDR3 protein: CASSQGMRGKGVGGYTF; CDR3 DNA: TGCGCCAGCAGCCAAGGAATGCGGGGAAAAGGGGTCGGGGGCTACACCTTC
J gene: TRBJ2-1; D gene: TRBD2; V gene: TRBV19; clone size: -; CDR3 protein: CATLAGGRENEQFF; CDR3 DNA: TGTGCCACCTTAGCGGGGGGGCGGGAAAATGAGCAGTTCTTC
J gene: TRBJ2-7; D gene: TRBD1; V gene: TRBV5-1; clone size: -; CDR3 protein: CASSFGTAFTYEQYF; CDR3 DNA: TGCGCCAGCAGCTTTGGGACAGCCTTCACCTACGAGCAGTACTTC
J gene: TRBJ1-1; D gene: -; V gene: TRBV5-8; clone size: -; CDR3 protein: CASSLPGRDLVNTEAFF; CDR3 DNA: TGTGCCAGCAGCTTGCCAGGACGGGATTTAGTGAACACTGAAGCTTTCTTT
J gene: TRBJ1-1; D gene: -; V gene: TRBV7-3; clone size: -; CDR3 protein: CASSVQGGSGEAFF; CDR3 DNA: TGTGCCAGCAGCGTACAGGGAGGGAGTGGTGAAGCTTTCTTT
J gene: TRBJ1-6; D gene: TRBD1; V gene: TRBV5-5; clone size: -; CDR3 protein: CASSLGTGESPLHF; CDR3 DNA: TGTGCCAGCAGCTTAGGGACAGGGGAGTCACCCCTCCACTTT
J gene: TRBJ1-5; D gene: -; V gene: TRBV2; clone size: -; CDR3 protein: CASSGQLYSNQPQHF; CDR3 DNA: TGTGCCAGCAGCGGACAGCTTTATAGCAATCAGCCCCAGCATTTT
J gene: TRBJ2-1; D gene: TRBD2; V gene: TRBV2; clone size: -; CDR3 protein: CASSDPSGGAYEQFF; CDR3 DNA: TGTGCCAGCAGTGACCCTAGCGGGGGGGCCTATGAGCAGTTCTTC
J gene: TRBJ1-2; D gene: -; V gene: TRBV11-2; clone size: -; CDR3 protein: CASSLGRAGLTYGYTF; CDR3 DNA: TGTGCCAGCAGCTTAGGCCGGGCGGGGTTGACCTATGGCTACACCTTC
J gene: TRBJ1-2; D gene: -; V gene: TRBV4-1; clone size: -; CDR3 protein: CASSAKAEGYGYTF; CDR3 DNA: TGCGCCAGCAGCGCTAAAGCAGAGGGCTATGGCTACACCTTC
J gene: TRBJ1-2; D gene: -; V gene: TRBV6-6; clone size: -; CDR3 protein: CASRAGLWGYTF; CDR3 DNA: TGTGCCAGCAGGGCAGGGTTGTGGGGCTACACCTTC
J gene: TRBJ2-1; D gene: TRBD2; V gene: TRBV6-1; clone size: -; CDR3 protein: CASRTSGGVDEQFF; CDR3 DNA: TGTGCCAGCAGGACTAGCGGGGGGGTAGATGAGCAGTTCTTC
J gene: TRBJ2-1; D gene: TRBD1; V gene: TRBV5-6; clone size: -; CDR3 protein: CASSLDRGREQFF; CDR3 DNA: TGTGCCAGCAGCTTGGACAGGGGGCGTGAGCAGTTCTTC
J gene: TRBJ2-7; D gene: -; V gene: TRBV7-8; clone size: -; CDR3 protein: CASRPLSGSPEQYF; CDR3 DNA: TGTGCCAGCAGACCTCTCTCGGGGTCCCCCGAGCAGTACTTC
J gene: TRBJ1-4; D gene: -; V gene: TRBV6-1; clone size: -; CDR3 protein: CASSERGLATNEKLFF; CDR3 DNA: TGTGCCAGCAGTGAAAGAGGTCTCGCAACTAATGAAAAACTGTTTTTT
J gene: TRBJ1-2; D gene: -; V gene: TRBV2; clone size: -; CDR3 protein: CASSDDLNREIRGYTF; CDR3 DNA: TGTGCCAGCAGTGATGACTTAAACAGGGAAATACGGGGCTACACCTTC
J gene: TRBJ1-1; D gene: TRBD1; V gene: TRBV5-1; clone size: few; CDR3 protein: CASSPQGANTEAFF; CDR3 DNA: TGCGCCAGCAGCCCACAGGGGGCGAACACTGAAGCTTTCTTT
J gene: TRBJ1-2; D gene: -; V gene: TRBV5-1; clone size: -; CDR3 protein: CASGAQGNGYTF; CDR3 DNA: TGCGCCAGCGGGGCACAGGGTAATGGCTACACCTTC
J gene: TRBJ1-1; D gene: -; V gene: TRBV20-1; clone size: few; CDR3 protein: CSATGGTEAFF; CDR3 DNA: TGCAGTGCTACGGGGGGCACTGAAGCTTTCTTT
J gene: TRBJ1-1; D gene: TRBD1; V gene: TRBV7-8; clone size: -; CDR3 protein: CASRQGAGVGKAFF; CDR3 DNA: TGTGCCAGCAGGCAGGGGGCAGGGGTAGGGAAAGCTTTCTTT
J gene: TRBJ2-7; D gene: TRBD1; V gene: TRBV19; clone size: -; CDR3 protein: CASSTTGTGRLGGQYF; CDR3 DNA: TGTGCCAGTAGTACCACCGGGACAGGACGGTTAGGTGGGCAGTACTTC
J gene: TRBJ1-6; D gene: -; V gene: TRBV11-2; clone size: -; CDR3 protein: CASSRPGVRNSPLHF; CDR3 DNA: TGTGCCAGCAGCCGCCCGGGGGTGCGGAATTCACCCCTCCACTTT
J gene: TRBJ2-3; D gene: TRBD2; V gene: TRBV5-6; clone size: once; CDR3 protein: CASSHPTSGDTDTQYF; CDR3 DNA: TGTGCCAGCAGCCACCCGACTAGCGGGGACACAGATACGCAGTATTTT
J gene: TRBJ2-1; D gene: -; V gene: TRBV7-2; clone size: -; CDR3 protein: CASSLQGGSYNEQFF; CDR3 DNA: TGTGCCAGCAGCTTGCAGGGCGGTTCCTACAATGAGCAGTTCTTC
J gene: TRBJ2-7; D gene: TRBD2; V gene: TRBV7-8; clone size: -; CDR3 protein: CASSFASGGPYEQYF; CDR3 DNA: TGTGCCAGCAGCTTCGCTAGCGGGGGGCCCTACGAGCAGTACTTC
J gene: TRBJ1-1; D gene: -; V gene: TRBV6-6; clone size: -; CDR3 protein: CASSYSPQVEAFF; CDR3 DNA: TGTGCCAGCAGTTACTCACCTCAGGTTGAAGCTTTCTTT
J gene: TRBJ2-5; D gene: TRBD1; V gene: TRBV29-1; clone size: once; CDR3 protein: CSGDRASETQYF; CDR3 DNA: TGCAGCGGGGACAGGGCTTCGGAGACCCAGTACTTC
J gene: TRBJ1-5; D gene: -; V gene: TRBV10-3; clone size: -; CDR3 protein: CAISVSEDQPQHF; CDR3 DNA: TGTGCCATCAGTGTATCAGAAGATCAGCCCCAGCATTTT
J gene: TRBJ1-5; D gene: TRBD1; V gene: TRBV5-8; clone size: -; CDR3 protein: CASRSRQGDSNQPQHF; CDR3 DNA: TGTGCCAGCAGATCCAGACAGGGGGATAGCAATCAGCCCCAGCATTTT
J gene: TRBJ1-5; D gene: -; V gene: TRBV7-6; clone size: -; CDR3 protein: CASSPSSLGGQPQHF; CDR3 DNA: TGTGCCAGCAGCCCATCGAGTCTAGGGGGTCAGCCCCAGCATTTT
J gene: TRBJ1-1; D gene: -; V gene: TRBV18; clone size: -; CDR3 protein: CASSPPRTENTEAFF; CDR3 DNA: TGTGCCAGCTCACCACCGAGGACAGAGAACACTGAAGCTTTCTTT
J gene: TRBJ1-1; D gene: TRBD1; V gene: TRBV29-1; clone size: -; CDR3 protein: CSVEGTGGSEAFF; CDR3 DNA: TGCAGCGTTGAAGGGACAGGTGGAAGTGAAGCTTTCTTT
J gene: TRBJ2-7; D gene: -; V gene: TRBV15; clone size: few; CDR3 protein: CATSGDSLYEQYF; CDR3 DNA: TGTGCCACCAGCGGGGACTCCCTCTACGAGCAGTACTTC
J gene: TRBJ2-5; D gene: TRBD2; V gene: TRBV11-2; clone size: -; CDR3 protein: CASSLYRGGGETQYF; CDR3 DNA: TGTGCCAGCAGCCTATATCGCGGGGGAGGGGAGACCCAGTACTTC
J gene: TRBJ2-2; D gene: -; V gene: TRBV12-2; clone size: -; CDR3 protein: CASRLARLAGGLGGELFF; CDR3 DNA: TGTGCAAGTCGCTTAGCGCGGCTAGCGGGGGGGCTAGGCGGGGAGCTGTTTTTT
J gene: TRBJ2-5; D gene: -; V gene: TRBV11-2; clone size: -; CDR3 protein: CASSLGIGGGEETQYF; CDR3 DNA: TGTGCCAGCAGCTTAGGTATCGGAGGTGGAGAAGAGACCCAGTACTTC